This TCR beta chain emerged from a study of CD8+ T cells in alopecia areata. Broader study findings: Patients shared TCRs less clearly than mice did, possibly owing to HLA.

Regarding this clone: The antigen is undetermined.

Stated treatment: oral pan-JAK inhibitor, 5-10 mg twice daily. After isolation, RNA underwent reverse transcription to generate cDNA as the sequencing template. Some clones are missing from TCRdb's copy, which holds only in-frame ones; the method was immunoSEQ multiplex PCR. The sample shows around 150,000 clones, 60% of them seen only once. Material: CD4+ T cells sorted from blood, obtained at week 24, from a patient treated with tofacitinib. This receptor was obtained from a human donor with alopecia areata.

CDR3 loop: CASSLAYRYGYTF. The CDR3 DNA reads as TGTGCCAGCAGCTTAGCCTATAGGTATGGCTACACCTTC. This sequence joins TRBV11-3 and TRBJ1-2; D is ambiguous. Trimming took off 1 base at V and 5 bases at J, with 8 bases between the two ends. The germline gives CDR1 SGHNT, CDR2 YENEEA. There are 13 residues in the CDR3.